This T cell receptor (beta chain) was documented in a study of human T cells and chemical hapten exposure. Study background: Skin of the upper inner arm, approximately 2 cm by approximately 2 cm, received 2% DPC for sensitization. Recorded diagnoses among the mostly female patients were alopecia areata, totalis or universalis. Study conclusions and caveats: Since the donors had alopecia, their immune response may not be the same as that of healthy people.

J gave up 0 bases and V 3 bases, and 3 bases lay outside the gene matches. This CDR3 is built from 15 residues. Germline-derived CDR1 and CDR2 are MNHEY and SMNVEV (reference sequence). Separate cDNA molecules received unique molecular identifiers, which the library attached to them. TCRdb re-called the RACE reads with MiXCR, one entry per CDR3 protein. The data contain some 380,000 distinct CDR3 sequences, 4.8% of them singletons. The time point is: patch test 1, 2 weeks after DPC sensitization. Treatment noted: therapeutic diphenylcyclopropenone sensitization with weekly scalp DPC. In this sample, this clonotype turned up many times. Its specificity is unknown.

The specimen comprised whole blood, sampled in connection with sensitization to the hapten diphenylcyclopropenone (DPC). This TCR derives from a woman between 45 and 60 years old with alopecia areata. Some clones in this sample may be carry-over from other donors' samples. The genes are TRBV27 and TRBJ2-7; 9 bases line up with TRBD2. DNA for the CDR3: TGTGCCAGCAGTTTGGCGGGAGGGAGCTCCTACGAGCAGTACTTC. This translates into CASSLAGGSSYEQYF.